The 22 T cell receptor beta chains below were found in one sample sequenced in a study of blood T cell repertoires in COVID-19. Sequenced by immunoSEQ multiplex PCR; TCRdb stores in-frame clones only, minus some. The sample yields some 400,000 clones, about four fifths seen once. Sequences were obtained from peripheral blood. These receptors were obtained from a human donor with acute or convalescent COVID-19. The donor label of this sample is uncertain.

This clone was observed once. The CDR3 DNA is TGTGCCAGTAGTACGACAGGCTCGAACACCGGGGAGCTGTTTTTT. The encoded protein is CASSTTGSNTGELFF. The rearrangement uses TRBV19 and TRBJ2-2; tentative D call: TRBD1 (6 bases). V was trimmed by 4 bases and J by 0 bases, leaving 9 bases between them. The CDR3 has 15 residues. Per the germline V gene, CDR1 is LNHDA and CDR2 is SQIVND (reference sequence).

V gene TRBV5-4 combines with J gene TRBJ1-1, with 10 bases lining up with TRBD1. Germline-derived CDR1 and CDR2 are SGHNT and YYREEE (reference sequence). The CDR3 runs 13 residues. Losses at the gene ends were 9 bases for V and 4 bases for J; bases not matched to a gene: 6. The CDR3 sequence: CAIRDRGFTEAFF. The CDR3 bases are TGTGCCATCCGGGACAGGGGATTCACTGAAGCTTTCTTT.

This clone was observed a handful of times. V usage is TRBV7-9 and J usage is TRBJ2-5; D is possibly TRBD1 (7 bases). The CDR3 has 15 amino acids. V dropped 5 bases and J dropped 3 bases, with 16 bases sitting between them. Germline V gene lookup returns CDR1 SEHNR and CDR2 FQNEAQ (reference sequence). The CDR3 DNA reads as TGTGCCAGCAGCCAGGGGGGCACGCCTAAAGAGACCCAGTACTTC. Protein: CASSQGGTPKETQYF.

The V gene is TRBV6-1, the J gene TRBJ1-2; 9 nucleotides match TRBD1. The V gene's germline CDR1 is MNHNS and CDR2 SASEGT. This CDR3 is 16 amino acids long. The V and J ends lost 1 base and 4 bases, in that order; junction bases with no gene match: 7. CDR3 in DNA: TGTGCCAGCAGTGAAGTGGTGGGACAGGGAATCTATGGCTACACCTTC. Its translation is CASSEVVGQGIYGYTF.

The chain carries TRBV28 and TRBJ1-5; 8 positions agree with TRBD1. CDR3 length: 14 residues. Germline CDR1 MDHEN, CDR2 SYDVKM. Trimming at V came to 6 bases and at J to 3 bases, leaving 4 bases not matched to a gene. In DNA, the CDR3 is TGTGCCAGCAGGGCAGGGGGCCCCAATCAGCCCCAGCATTTT. Translating gives CASRAGGPNQPQHF.

This clone was counted only a few times. V usage is TRBV7-9 and J usage is TRBJ1-2, with 8 positions matching TRBD1. Germline V lookup: CDR1 SEHNR, CDR2 FQNEAQ (reference sequence). V lost 6 bases, J lost 2 bases, and 11 bases stayed unmatched. CDR3 size: 16 residues. CDR3 amino acids: CASSPQTGERNYGYTF. The CDR3 DNA sequence: TGTGCCAGCAGTCCCCAGACAGGGGAGCGAAACTATGGCTACACCTTC.

The chain carries TRBV7-9 and TRBJ1-2, with 11 bases matching TRBD1. The CDR3 spans 16 residues. CDR1 SEHNR and CDR2 FQNEAQ come from the germline V gene (reference sequence). The junction had 7 bases not matched to a gene; V was cut back by 5 bases and J by 2 bases. Here the CDR3 DNA reads TGTGCCAGCAGCCCCGCCGGACAGGGGGCGAACTATGGCTACACCTTC. Encoded protein: CASSPAGQGANYGYTF.

The chain employs TRBV30 and TRBJ2-1; TRBD2 might be the D (6 bases). Germline loops: CDR1 GTSNPN, CDR2 SVGIG (reference sequence). CDR3 size: 14 residues. V dropped 5 bases and J dropped 3 bases, with 14 bases sitting between them. The CDR3 loop reads CAWYERALYNEQFF. DNA for the CDR3: TGTGCCTGGTACGAGCGGGCCCTCTACAATGAGCAGTTCTTC.

The chain is built from TRBV5-5 and TRBJ2-7; tentative D call: TRBD2 (5 bases). Trimming pared 2 bases from V and 9 bases from J, leaving 18 bases between. Germline V lookup: CDR1 SGHKS, CDR2 YYEKEE (reference sequence). The CDR3 runs 14 residues. CDR3 nucleotides: TGTGCCAGCAGCTTTTCCTCGACTGCGGGCAGGCAGTACTTC. Translated: CASSFSSTAGRQYF.

V gene TRBV5-1 combines with J gene TRBJ2-7; 8 nucleotides line up with TRBD1. CDR1 is SGHRS and CDR2 is YFSETQ in the germline V gene. Losses at the gene ends were 4 bases for V and 2 bases for J; bases not matched to a gene: 8. This CDR3 is built from 15 residues. Here the CDR3 reads CASSIDRGQTYEQYF. CDR3 DNA sequence: TGCGCCAGCAGCATCGACAGGGGCCAAACCTACGAGCAGTACTTC.

The chain recombines TRBV14 with TRBJ2-6, with D tentatively TRBD1 (5 bases). In germline, CDR1 is SGHDN, CDR2 FVKESK. This CDR3 is built from 16 residues. Trimming cost V 4 bases and J 2 bases, with 12 bases left between them. The CDR3 loop is CASSPPKGAGANVLTF. DNA of the CDR3: TGTGCCAGCAGCCCCCCCAAAGGGGCTGGGGCCAACGTCCTGACTTTC.

CDR3 protein: CATSTPRYNEQFF. The CDR3 DNA reads TGTGCCACCAGCACCCCCCGGTACAATGAGCAGTTCTTC. The chain carries TRBV15 and TRBJ2-1; D is uncertain. V was cut by 4 bases and J by 4 bases, with 8 bases left in between. CDR1 is LNHNV, CDR2 YYDKDF, per germline (reference sequence). The CDR3 is made up of 13 amino acids.

This sequence joins TRBV5-4 and TRBJ1-1; D call uncertain. The V end lost 5 bases, the J end lost 2 bases, and 10 bases lay between the germline ends. Germline V lookup: CDR1 SGHNT, CDR2 YYREEE (reference sequence). The CDR3 contains 13 residues. CDR3 sequence reads: CASRGGGNTEAFF. The CDR3 bases are TGTGCCAGCAGAGGAGGCGGAAACACTGAAGCTTTCTTT. Full variable domain (rest looked up from reference TRBV5-4 and TRBJ1-1): ETGVTQSPTHLIKTRGQQVTLRCSSQSGHNTVSWYQQALGQGPQFIFQYYREEENGRGNFPPRFSGLQFPNYSSELNVNALELDDSALYLCASRGGGNTEAFFGQGTRLTVV.

This sequence joins TRBV5-1 and TRBJ2-2, with 10 bases identical to TRBD2. Germline CDR1 reads SGHRS; CDR2 reads YFSETQ. Trimming cost V 5 bases and J 6 bases; bases outside gene matches: 25. CDR3 length: 21 amino acids. The chain's CDR3 is CASRLVVLGEREGWESGELFF. In DNA, the CDR3 is TGCGCCAGCAGGCTTGTGGTCCTAGGGGAGCGGGAGGGCTGGGAATCCGGGGAGCTGTTTTTT.

The V gene is TRBV4-1, the J gene TRBJ2-5, with 10 bases fitting TRBD1. The CDR3 spans 15 residues. CDR1 and CDR2 (germline): MGHRA, YSYEKL. J lost 5 bases, V lost 5 bases, and 8 bases had no gene match. The CDR3 spells CASSVRTGGSETQYF. The DNA for the CDR3 is TGCGCCAGCAGCGTACGGACAGGGGGGTCGGAGACCCAGTACTTC.

In nucleotides, the CDR3 is TGTGCCAGCAGCAACCTAGACTTCTCCTACAATGAGCAGTTCTTC. Amino acid sequence: CASSNLDFSYNEQFF. The chain links TRBV5-6 to TRBJ2-1; no reliable D call. The CDR3 length is 15 residues. Germline V gene sequence: CDR1 SGHDT, CDR2 YYEEEE. The V and J ends lost 4 bases and 0 bases respectively, with 11 bases between them. The whole variable domain, remainder taken from reference TRBV5-6 and TRBJ2-1, is DAGVTQSPTHLIKTRGQQVTLRCSPKSGHDTVSWYQQALGQGPQFIFQYYEEEERQRGNFPDRFSGHQFPNYSSELNVNALLLGDSALYLCASSNLDFSYNEQFFGPGTRLTVL.

This clone was observed a few times. The same CDR3 can be traced to other DNA sequences in this sample. The V call is TRBV28, the J call TRBJ1-5, with no clear D. Per germline, CDR1 MDHEN and CDR2 SYDVKM. V lost 4 bases to trimming and J lost 0 bases, with 16 bases between them. The CDR3 spans 17 residues. The CDR3 region is CASSSSGGPYSNQPQHF. As DNA, the CDR3 is TGTGCCAGCAGTTCCTCGGGAGGGCCGTATAGCAATCAGCCCCAGCATTTT. The full variable domain, with the rest looked up from reference TRBV28 and TRBJ1-5, is DVKVTQSSRYLVKRTGEKVFLECVQDMDHENMFWYRQDPGLGLRLIYFSYDVKMKEKGDIPEGYSVSREKKERFSLILESASTNQTSMYLCASSSSGGPYSNQPQHFGDGTRLSIL.

CDR3 sequence reads: CASKTGTGLKNNQPQHF. DNA of the CDR3: TGTGCCAGCAAAACCGGGACAGGGTTAAAGAACAATCAGCCCCAGCATTTT. The V and J genes are TRBV5-8 and TRBJ1-5, with TRBD1 matching 9 bases. Germline loops: CDR1 SGHTS, CDR2 YDEGEE. The length of the CDR3 is 17 residues. The trim removed 6 bases at V and 3 bases at J, leaving 13 bases unmatched.

V gene TRBV27 combines with J gene TRBJ1-5; D is uncertain. CDR3 length: 14 amino acids. V was trimmed by 8 bases and J by 0 bases, leaving 11 bases between them. Germline-derived CDR1 and CDR2 are MNHEY and SMNVEV (reference sequence). Here the CDR3 reads CASAWGDSNQPQHF. DNA of the CDR3: TGTGCCAGCGCTTGGGGAGATAGCAATCAGCCCCAGCATTTT.

This clone occurred a few times. The chain couples TRBV5-1 to TRBJ2-1; possible D gene TRBD1, 6 bases. This CDR3 is built from 15 residues. V lost 0 bases to trimming and J lost 4 bases, with 11 bases between them. Looked up from germline, CDR1 is SGHRS and CDR2 is YFSETQ. The CDR3 bases are TGCGCCAGCAGCTTGGACGGACAGACTTACAATGAGCAGTTCTTC. Protein product: CASSLDGQTYNEQFF.

This sequence joins TRBV12-3 or TRBV12-4 and TRBJ1-2, with 9 bases identical to TRBD1. J lost 7 bases, V lost 5 bases, and 5 bases had no gene match. CDR3 length: 13 amino acids. The CDR3 DNA sequence: TGTGCCAGCAGTCCGGACAGGGGAGGTGGCTACACCTTC. This codes for CASSPDRGGGYTF.

V and J are TRBV9 and TRBJ1-2, with D maybe TRBD1 (5 bases). The germline V and J ends were trimmed by 4 bases and 4 bases, with 23 bases remaining between them. The CDR3 consists of 17 residues. Germline loops: CDR1 SGDLS, CDR2 YYNGEE. CDR3 in DNA: TGTGCCAGCAGCCCCCCATGGGGGGGACCCTGGGGCTATGGCTACACCTTC. Translated, it gives CASSPPWGGPWGYGYTF. Combining the CDR3 with reference TRBV9 and TRBJ1-2 gives the whole variable domain DSGVTQTPKHLITATGQRVTLRCSPRSGDLSVYWYQQSLDQGLQFLIQYYNGEERAKGNILERFSAQQFPDLHSELNLSSLELGDSALYFCASSPPWGGPWGYGYTFGSGTRLTVV.